This paragraph covers one TCR beta chain sequence. Its antigen is as yet unknown. Peripheral blood, ten milliliters per donor, was collected. The data were obtained in a study of blood T cells in healthy people across ages. The study's findings and limits: Total diversity from one million sequenced T cells was likely underestimated.

The second PCR ran about 6 to 11 cycles with a sample-barcoded 5' primer and J-beta primers. The template-switch adaptor, which had 12 random nucleotides, put a tag on each cDNA molecule. A single record per CDR3 protein comes from TCRdb applying MiXCR to the 5' RACE reads. The sample yields some 800,000 distinct CDR3 sequences, 40% to 50% seen once. CDR3 length equals 13 residues. Germline V gives CDR1 DFQATT, CDR2 SNEGSKA (reference sequence). The V end lost 0 bases, the J end lost 5 bases, and 8 bases lay between the germline ends. The sample was blood. This chain joins TRBV20-1 and TRBJ2-1; D remains unclear. The clonotype was recovered from a man in his 60s in good health. CDR3 in DNA: TGCAGTGCTAGAGATTGGCAAGACAATGAGCAGTTCTTC. This translates into CSARDWQDNEQFF.